Following are 21 T cell receptor beta chains from one sample sequenced in a study of regulatory T cells in long-lasting Graves disease. Assembly of TCR beta libraries relied on iRepertoire HTBI primers together with Arm-PCR of CDR3 regions. MiXCR, applied by TCRdb to the multiplex PCR reads, yields one record per CDR3 protein. The sample yields over 250,000 distinct CDR3 sequences, more than 20% seen once. Time point defined: persistent/refractory GD, antithyroid drugs over 5 years with positive TRAb. With RNA extracted from PBMCs as input, the TCR library was made. The specimen was peripheral blood mononuclear cells (PBMCs), collected when the disease was refractory, from a patient treated with antithyroid drugs. These receptor sequences come from a female donor with Graves disease.

V and J are TRBV30 and TRBJ2-4, with 13 bases fitting TRBD2. J lost 8 bases, V lost 2 bases, and 3 bases had no gene match. Germline V gene data show CDR1 as GTSNPN and CDR2 as SVGIG (reference sequence). The CDR3 is made up of 14 amino acids. The CDR3 DNA follows: TGTGCCTGGAGTCTAGGACTAGCGGGAGACATTCAGTACTTC. It is translated as CAWSLGLAGDIQYF.

The chain recombines TRBV7-9 with TRBJ2-2; 9 nucleotides agree with TRBD2. Germline V gives CDR1 SEHNR, CDR2 FQNEAQ (reference sequence). CDR3 length equals 14 residues. The V gene end was trimmed by 7 bases and the J gene end by 3 bases; junction bases not matched to a gene: 3. CDR3 nucleotides: TGTGCCAGCAAGATAGCGGGAGACACCGGGGAGCTGTTTTTT. The encoded protein is CASKIAGDTGELFF.

This clonotype occurred many times. J is TRBJ2-7 and V is TRBV6-9; TRBD1 might be the D (6 bases). The CDR3 runs to 13 residues. Germline V CDR1 and CDR2: MNHGY, SVAAGI. V gave up 4 bases and J gave up 3 bases, with 10 bases separating them. The CDR3 DNA reads as TGTGCCAGCAGTTCAGGGGCACGCTACGAGCAGTACTTC. It specifies CASSSGARYEQYF.

In its sample, this clonotype was seen once. A much larger clone sits a single nucleotide away, making a read error possible. The chain combines TRBV20-1 with TRBJ2-4; possible D gene TRBD2, 7 bases. The V gene's germline CDR1 is DFQATT and CDR2 SNEGSKA (reference sequence). The CDR3 is made up of 15 amino acids. The DNA for the CDR3 is TGCAGTGCTAGAGATGGTCGGGGGGCCAAAAACACTCAGTACTTC. As protein: CSARDGRGAKNTQYF.

This clonotype showed up many times. The genes are TRBV5-4 and TRBJ1-4; weak D call: TRBD1 (6 bases). The V gene's germline CDR1 is SGHNT and CDR2 YYREEE (reference sequence). Deletions cut 4 bases from V and 8 bases from J, with 18 bases between. The CDR3 has 15 residues. CDR3 sequence (DNA): TGTGCCAGCAGCGCAAACAGGGCCGTAAACGAAAAACTGTTTTTT. It translates to CASSANRAVNEKLFF.

This clonotype was counted a few times. The rearrangement joins TRBV9 to TRBJ2-7; D uncertain. CDR3 length: 14 amino acids. Germline CDR1 reads SGDLS; CDR2 reads YYNGEE. The V end was cut by 3 bases, the J end by 2 bases, with 12 bases between. CDR3 in amino acids: CASSEGPTAYEQYF. The CDR3 coding sequence is TGTGCCAGCAGCGAAGGACCAACCGCCTACGAGCAGTACTTC. The full variable domain, rest sourced from reference TRBV9 and TRBJ2-7, is DSGVTQTPKHLITATGQRVTLRCSPRSGDLSVYWYQQSLDQGLQFLIQYYNGEERAKGNILERFSAQQFPDLHSELNLSSLELGDSALYFCASSEGPTAYEQYFGPGTRLTVT.

This clonotype has more than one count but fewer than ten. This chain joins TRBV29-1 and TRBJ2-3; D perhaps matches TRBD1 (6 bases). Germline assignment: CDR1 SQVTM and CDR2 ANQGSEA. V was pared by 4 bases and J by 2 bases, with 10 bases between. The CDR3 consists of 13 residues. The CDR3: CSVVGQNTDTQYF. For the CDR3, the DNA is TGCAGCGTTGTAGGACAGAACACAGATACGCAGTATTTT.

This sequence joins TRBV7-9 and TRBJ1-2; 8 bases agree with TRBD1. The CDR3 consists of 14 residues. V trimming: 5 bases; J trimming: 4 bases; junction bases outside the gene matches: 6. Germline CDR1 reads SEHNR; CDR2 reads FQNEAQ (reference sequence). CDR3: CASSPQQGGYGYTF. The CDR3 region has the DNA TGTGCCAGCAGCCCACAACAGGGGGGCTATGGCTACACCTTC.

The chain uses TRBV19 and TRBJ2-5; 14 nucleotides match TRBD2. The CDR3 contains 14 residues. Germline CDR1 LNHDA, CDR2 SQIVND (reference sequence). Germline trimming cut 5 bases from V and 4 bases from J; bases unmatched to any gene: 0. CDR3 sequence: CASSGTSGRETQYF. In DNA, the CDR3 is TGTGCCAGTAGTGGGACTAGCGGGAGAGAGACCCAGTACTTC. The full variable domain, rest sourced from reference TRBV19 and TRBJ2-5, is DGGITQSPKYLFRKEGQNVTLSCEQNLNHDAMYWYRQDPGQGLRLIYYSQIVNDFQKGDIAEGYSVSREKKESFPLTVTSAQKNPTAFYLCASSGTSGRETQYFGPGTRLLVL.

J is TRBJ2-7 and V is TRBV13; TRBD1 is a possible D gene (5 bases). Trimming stripped 0 bases from V and 2 bases from J, with 14 bases between. Germline-derived CDR1 and CDR2 are PRHDT and FYEKMQ (reference sequence). The CDR3 covers 16 residues. CDR3 sequence reads: CASSLGQGARPYEQYF. Here the CDR3 DNA reads TGTGCCAGCAGCTTAGGCCAAGGGGCTAGACCCTACGAGCAGTACTTC.

A remark on this clonotype: Just one base apart from a much larger clone, this may be a read error. The chain employs TRBV28 and TRBJ1-5; 9 bases are shared with TRBD1. CDR3 length: 13 amino acids. Germline V gene data show CDR1 as MDHEN and CDR2 as SYDVKM. V shed 6 bases, J shed 12 bases, and the junction held 9 bases outside the gene matches. In DNA, the CDR3 is TGTGCCAGCAGCGGGACAGGGATTGCGCTCCAGCATTTT. Translating gives CASSGTGIALQHF. The variable domain in full, completed from reference TRBV28 and TRBJ1-5, reads DVKVTQSSRYLVKRTGEKVFLECVQDMDHENMFWYRQDPGLGLRLIYFSYDVKMKEKGDIPEGYSVSREKKERFSLILESASTNQTSMYLCASSGTGIALQHFGDGTRLSIL.

This clonotype was detected many times. The V call is TRBV7-2, the J call TRBJ1-1; the D gene is possibly TRBD1 (5 bases). The germline gives CDR1 SGHTA, CDR2 FQGNSA. V lost 0 bases, J lost 0 bases, and 8 bases lay in between. The CDR3 is 15 residues long. CDR3 DNA sequence: TGTGCCAGCAGCTTAGCAGGGGTAATGAACACTGAAGCTTTCTTT. This sequence encodes CASSLAGVMNTEAFF.

The chain employs TRBV6-1 and TRBJ2-7, with TRBD1 as a possible D gene (6 bases). This CDR3 spans 15 amino acids. Germline CDR1 reads MNHNS; CDR2 reads SASEGT. V lost 6 bases, J lost 2 bases, and 17 bases lay in between. CDR3 sequence: CASSPNSRDTYEQYF. The CDR3 nucleotides are TGTGCCAGCAGCCCGAATTCCCGGGACACCTACGAGCAGTACTTC.

This clonotype occurred a few times. Possible read error: a much larger clone is one base away. This chain uses TRBV6-4 with TRBJ1-2, with D perhaps matching TRBD1 (5 bases). Trimming pared 3 bases from V and 6 bases from J, leaving 14 bases between. The CDR3 consists of 14 residues. The germline gives CDR1 MRHNA, CDR2 SNTAGT. CDR3 sequence (DNA): TGTGCCAGCAGTGAAAGGGGACGGGAAAATGGCTACACCTTC. This gives the protein CASSERGRENGYTF.

The rearrangement joins TRBV7-2 to TRBJ1-5, with D possibly being TRBD1 (5 bases). This CDR3 spans 14 amino acids. CDR1 and CDR2 (germline): SGHTA, FQGNSA. Trimming pared 5 bases from V and 2 bases from J, leaving 10 bases between. The CDR3 region has the DNA TGTGCCAGCAGCCTGACAGTGGGCAATCAGCCCCAGCATTTT. Protein sequence: CASSLTVGNQPQHF.

This clonotype appeared many times. The chain has TRBV27 and TRBJ2-7, with a possible D match to TRBD1 (5 bases). The V and J ends lost 5 bases and 5 bases respectively, with 13 bases between them. The CDR3 covers 13 residues. Germline V CDR1 and CDR2: MNHEY, SMNVEV (reference sequence). CDR3 bases: TGTGCCAGCAGTCATAATAAGGGGAACGAGCAGTACTTC. This sequence encodes CASSHNKGNEQYF.

This clonotype was found many times. V is TRBV28 and J is TRBJ2-7; 8 positions agree with TRBD1. Unmatched junction bases numbered 6, after V lost 4 bases and J lost 7 bases. CDR1 and CDR2 (germline): MDHEN, SYDVKM. The CDR3 is 13 amino acids. The CDR3 protein is CASSSGQVGEQYF. Here the CDR3 DNA reads TGTGCCAGCAGTTCGGGACAGGTTGGTGAGCAGTACTTC.

This clonotype was recorded many times. The rearrangement links TRBV28 to TRBJ2-5; D is tentatively TRBD1 or TRBD2 (5 bases each). The V end was cut by 5 bases, the J end by 2 bases, with 15 bases between. Germline values: CDR1 MDHEN, CDR2 SYDVKM. This CDR3 region has 15 residues. In nucleotides, the CDR3 is TGTGCCAGCAGTCCTAATTGGGACGAACAAGAGACCCAGTACTTC. The encoded protein is CASSPNWDEQETQYF.

V gene TRBV7-2 combines with J gene TRBJ2-5; a possible D gene is TRBD2 (6 bases). Trimming took off 5 bases at V and 2 bases at J, with 12 bases between the two ends. CDR1 and CDR2 from the germline V gene are SGHTA and FQGNSA. CDR3 size: 14 residues. This CDR3 is CTSSLQGGQETQYF. For the CDR3, the DNA is TGTACCAGCAGCCTTCAAGGAGGGCAAGAGACCCAGTACTTC.

V and J are TRBV20-1 and TRBJ2-1; D call uncertain. The length of the CDR3 is 15 residues. In germline, CDR1 is DFQATT, CDR2 SNEGSKA (reference sequence). The V gene lost 4 bases and the J gene lost 7 bases, with 20 bases spanning the gap. CDR3 in amino acids: CSAILGLTKENEQFF. In DNA form, the CDR3 reads TGCAGTGCTATCCTGGGATTGACCAAAGAAAATGAGCAGTTCTTC.

This clonotype was observed many times. The rearrangement joins TRBV5-1 to TRBJ1-1; 9 bases line up with TRBD1. V was clipped by 0 bases and J by 1 base; unmatched bases: 4. This CDR3 is built from 16 residues. Germline V gene data show CDR1 as SGHRS and CDR2 as YFSETQ. This CDR3 is CASSLGDRESNTEAFF. In DNA form, the CDR3 reads TGCGCCAGCAGCTTGGGGGACAGGGAATCGAACACTGAAGCTTTCTTT.